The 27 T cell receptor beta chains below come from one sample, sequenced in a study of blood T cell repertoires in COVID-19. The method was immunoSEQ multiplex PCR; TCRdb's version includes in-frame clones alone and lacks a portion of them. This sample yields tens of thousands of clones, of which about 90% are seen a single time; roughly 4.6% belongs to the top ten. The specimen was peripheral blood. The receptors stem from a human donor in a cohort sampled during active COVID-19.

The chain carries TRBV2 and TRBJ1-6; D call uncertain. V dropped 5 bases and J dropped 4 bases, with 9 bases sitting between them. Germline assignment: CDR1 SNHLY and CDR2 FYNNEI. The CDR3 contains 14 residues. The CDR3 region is CASSPRPYNSPLHF. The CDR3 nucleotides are TGTGCCAGCAGTCCTAGACCGTATAATTCACCCCTCCACTTT.

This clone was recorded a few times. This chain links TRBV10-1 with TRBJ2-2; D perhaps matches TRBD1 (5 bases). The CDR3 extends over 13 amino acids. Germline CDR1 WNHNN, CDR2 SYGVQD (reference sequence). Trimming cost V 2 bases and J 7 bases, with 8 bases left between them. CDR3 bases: TGCGCCAGCAGTGAGGGGGCGATCGGGGAGCTGTTTTTT. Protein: CASSEGAIGELFF.

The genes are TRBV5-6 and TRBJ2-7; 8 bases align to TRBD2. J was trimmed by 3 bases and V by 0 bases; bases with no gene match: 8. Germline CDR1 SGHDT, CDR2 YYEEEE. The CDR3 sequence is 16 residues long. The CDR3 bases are TGTGCCAGCAGCTTGGCCGGAAGCGGGGGAAGCTACGAGCAGTACTTC. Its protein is CASSLAGSGGSYEQYF.

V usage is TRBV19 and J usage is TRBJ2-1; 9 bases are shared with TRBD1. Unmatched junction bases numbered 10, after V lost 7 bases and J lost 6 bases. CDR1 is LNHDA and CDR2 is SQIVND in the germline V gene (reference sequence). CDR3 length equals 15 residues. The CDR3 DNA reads TGTGCCAGTAACACCGGGACAGGGTTGGGCAATGAGCAGTTCTTC. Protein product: CASNTGTGLGNEQFF.

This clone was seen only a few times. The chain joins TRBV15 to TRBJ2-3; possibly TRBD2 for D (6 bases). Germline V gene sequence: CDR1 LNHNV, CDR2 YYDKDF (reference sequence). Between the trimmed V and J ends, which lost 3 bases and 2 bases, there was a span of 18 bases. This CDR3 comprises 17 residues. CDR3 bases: TGTGCCACCAGCAGTGATTTGGGGGGAGTTTCCACAGATACGCAGTATTTT. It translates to CATSSDLGGVSTDTQYF.

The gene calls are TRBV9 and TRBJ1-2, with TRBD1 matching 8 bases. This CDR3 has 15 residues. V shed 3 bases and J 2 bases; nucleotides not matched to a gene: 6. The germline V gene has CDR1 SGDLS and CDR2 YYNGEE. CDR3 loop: CASSAKTGVNYGYTF. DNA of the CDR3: TGTGCCAGCAGCGCCAAGACAGGGGTGAACTATGGCTACACCTTC.

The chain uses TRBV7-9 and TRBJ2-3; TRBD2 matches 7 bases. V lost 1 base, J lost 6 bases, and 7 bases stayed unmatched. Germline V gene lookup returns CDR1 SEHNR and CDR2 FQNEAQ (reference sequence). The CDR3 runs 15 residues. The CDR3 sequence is CASSLGLAGWDTQYF. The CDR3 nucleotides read TGTGCCAGCAGCTTAGGACTAGCTGGTTGGGATACGCAGTATTTT.

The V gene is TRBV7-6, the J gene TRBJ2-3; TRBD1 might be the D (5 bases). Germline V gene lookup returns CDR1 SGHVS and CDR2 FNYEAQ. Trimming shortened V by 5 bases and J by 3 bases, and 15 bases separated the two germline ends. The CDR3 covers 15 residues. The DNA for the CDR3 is TGTGCCAGCAGCGCTTACATCTCAGGGACAGATACGCAGTATTTT. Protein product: CASSAYISGTDTQYF.

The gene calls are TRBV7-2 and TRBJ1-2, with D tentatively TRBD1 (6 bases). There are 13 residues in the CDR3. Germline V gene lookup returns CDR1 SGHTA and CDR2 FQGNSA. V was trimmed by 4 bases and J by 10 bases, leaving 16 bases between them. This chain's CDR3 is CASSWRTDGDYTF. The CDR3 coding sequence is TGTGCCAGCAGCTGGAGGACAGACGGGGACTACACCTTC. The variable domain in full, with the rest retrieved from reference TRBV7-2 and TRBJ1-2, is GAGVSQSPSNKVTEKGKDVELRCDPISGHTALYWYRQSLGQGLEFLIYFQGNSAPDKSGLPSDRFSAERTGGSVSTLTIQRTQQEDSAVYLCASSWRTDGDYTFGSGTRLTVV.

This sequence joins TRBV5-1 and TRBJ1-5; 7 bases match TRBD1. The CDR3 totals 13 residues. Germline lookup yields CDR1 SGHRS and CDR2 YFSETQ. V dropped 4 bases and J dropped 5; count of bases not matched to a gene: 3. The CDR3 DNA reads TGCGCCAGCAGCCAGCAGGGGGATCAGCCCCAGCATTTT. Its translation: CASSQQGDQPQHF. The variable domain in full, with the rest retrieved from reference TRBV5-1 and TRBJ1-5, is KAGVTQTPRYLIKTRGQQVTLSCSPISGHRSVSWYQQTPGQGLQFLFEYFSETQRNKGNFPGRFSGRQFSNSRSEMNVSTLELGDSALYLCASSQQGDQPQHFGDGTRLSIL.

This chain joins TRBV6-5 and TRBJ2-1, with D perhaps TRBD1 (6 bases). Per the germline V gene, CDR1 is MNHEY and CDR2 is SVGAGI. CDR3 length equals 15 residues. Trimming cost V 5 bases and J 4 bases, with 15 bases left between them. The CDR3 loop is CASSRDTRNYNEQFF. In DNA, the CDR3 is TGTGCCAGCAGTAGGGACACGCGGAATTACAATGAGCAGTTCTTC.

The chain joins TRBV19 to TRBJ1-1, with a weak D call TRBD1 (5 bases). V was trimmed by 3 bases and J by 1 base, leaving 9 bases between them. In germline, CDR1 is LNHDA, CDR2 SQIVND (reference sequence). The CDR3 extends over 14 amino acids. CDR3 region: CASSIPDRNTEAFF. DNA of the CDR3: TGTGCCAGTAGTATCCCCGACAGGAACACTGAAGCTTTCTTT.

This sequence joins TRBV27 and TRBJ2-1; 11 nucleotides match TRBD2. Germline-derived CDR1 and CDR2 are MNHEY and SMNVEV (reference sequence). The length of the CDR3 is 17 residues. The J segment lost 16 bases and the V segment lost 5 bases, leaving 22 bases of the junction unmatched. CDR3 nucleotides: TGTGCCAGCAGTCGTAGCCTTAGTGGGACTAGCGGCTATAAGAGTTTCTTC. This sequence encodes CASSRSLSGTSGYKSFF.

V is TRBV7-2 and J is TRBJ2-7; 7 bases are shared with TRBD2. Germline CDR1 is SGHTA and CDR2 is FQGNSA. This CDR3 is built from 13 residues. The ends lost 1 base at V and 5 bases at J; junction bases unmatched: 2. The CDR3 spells CASSLGGRDEQYF. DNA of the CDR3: TGTGCCAGCAGCTTAGGGGGGAGGGACGAGCAGTACTTC.

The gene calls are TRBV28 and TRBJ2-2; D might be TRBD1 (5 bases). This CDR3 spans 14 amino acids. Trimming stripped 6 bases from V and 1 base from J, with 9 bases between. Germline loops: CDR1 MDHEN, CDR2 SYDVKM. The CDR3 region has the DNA TGTGCCAGCAGCCCGACAGTGAACACCGGGGAGCTGTTTTTT. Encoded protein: CASSPTVNTGELFF.

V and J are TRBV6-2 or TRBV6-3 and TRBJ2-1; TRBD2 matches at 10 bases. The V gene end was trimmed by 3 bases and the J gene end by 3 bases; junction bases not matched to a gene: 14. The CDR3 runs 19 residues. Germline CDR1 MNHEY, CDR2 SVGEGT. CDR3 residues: CASSYHPPSGGQGYNEQFF. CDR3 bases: TGTGCCAGCAGTTATCACCCCCCTAGCGGGGGCCAGGGCTACAATGAGCAGTTCTTC.

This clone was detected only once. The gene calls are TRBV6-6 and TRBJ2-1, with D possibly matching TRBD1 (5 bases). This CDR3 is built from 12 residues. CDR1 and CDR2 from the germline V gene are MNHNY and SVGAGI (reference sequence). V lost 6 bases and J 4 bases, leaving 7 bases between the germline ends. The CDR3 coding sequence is TGTGCCAGCAGGACAGCATACAATGAGCAGTTCTTC. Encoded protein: CASRTAYNEQFF.

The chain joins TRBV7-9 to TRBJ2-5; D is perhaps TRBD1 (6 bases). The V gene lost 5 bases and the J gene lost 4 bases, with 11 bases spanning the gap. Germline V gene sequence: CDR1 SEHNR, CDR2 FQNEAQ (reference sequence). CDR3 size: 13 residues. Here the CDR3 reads CASSTDSGETQYF. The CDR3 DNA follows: TGTGCCAGCAGCACGGACAGCGGAGAGACCCAGTACTTC. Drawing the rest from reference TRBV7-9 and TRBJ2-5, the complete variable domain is DTGVSQNPRHKITKRGQNVTFRCDPISEHNRLYWYRQTLGQGPEFLTYFQNEAQLEKSRLLSDRFSAERPKGSFSTLEIQRTEQGDSAMYLCASSTDSGETQYFGPGTRLLVL.

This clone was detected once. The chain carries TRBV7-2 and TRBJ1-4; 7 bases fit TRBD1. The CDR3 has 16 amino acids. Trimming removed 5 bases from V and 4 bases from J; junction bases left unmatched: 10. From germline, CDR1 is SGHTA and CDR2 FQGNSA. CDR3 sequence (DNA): TGTGCCAGCAGCCTACGCGGACAGGTCTATAATGAAAAACTGTTTTTT. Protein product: CASSLRGQVYNEKLFF. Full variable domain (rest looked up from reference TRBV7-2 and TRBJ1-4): GAGVSQSPSNKVTEKGKDVELRCDPISGHTALYWYRQSLGQGLEFLIYFQGNSAPDKSGLPSDRFSAERTGGSVSTLTIQRTQQEDSAVYLCASSLRGQVYNEKLFFGSGTQLSVL.

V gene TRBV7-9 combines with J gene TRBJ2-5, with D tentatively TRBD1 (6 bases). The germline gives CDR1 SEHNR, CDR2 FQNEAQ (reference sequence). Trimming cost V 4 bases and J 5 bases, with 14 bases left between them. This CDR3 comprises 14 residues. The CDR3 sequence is CASSSAGVHETQYF. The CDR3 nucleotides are TGTGCCAGCAGCTCCGCAGGGGTTCACGAGACCCAGTACTTC.

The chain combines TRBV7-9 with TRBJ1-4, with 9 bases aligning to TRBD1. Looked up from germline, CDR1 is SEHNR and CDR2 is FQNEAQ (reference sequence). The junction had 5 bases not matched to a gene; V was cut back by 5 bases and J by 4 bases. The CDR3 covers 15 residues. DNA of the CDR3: TGTGCCAGCAGCCCCGGACAGGGGAGTAATGAAAAACTGTTTTTT. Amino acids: CASSPGQGSNEKLFF.

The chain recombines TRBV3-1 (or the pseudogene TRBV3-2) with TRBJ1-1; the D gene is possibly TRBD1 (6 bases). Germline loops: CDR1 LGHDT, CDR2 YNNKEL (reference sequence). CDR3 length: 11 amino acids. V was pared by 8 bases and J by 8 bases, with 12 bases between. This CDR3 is CASLGAAEAFF. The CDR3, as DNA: TGTGCCAGCTTGGGGGCGGCCGAAGCTTTCTTT.

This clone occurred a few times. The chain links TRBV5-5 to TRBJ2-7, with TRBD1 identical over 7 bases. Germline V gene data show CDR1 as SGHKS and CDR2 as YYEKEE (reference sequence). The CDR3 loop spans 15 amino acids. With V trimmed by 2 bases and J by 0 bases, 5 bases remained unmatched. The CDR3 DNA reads TGTGCCAGCAGCTTATCCGGGACAGCCTCCTACGAGCAGTACTTC. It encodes CASSLSGTASYEQYF. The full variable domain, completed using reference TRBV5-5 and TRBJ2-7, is DAGVTQSPTHLIKTRGQQVTLRCSPISGHKSVSWYQQVLGQGPQFIFQYYEKEERGRGNFPDRFSARQFPNYSSELNVNALLLGDSALYLCASSLSGTASYEQYFGPGTRLTVT.

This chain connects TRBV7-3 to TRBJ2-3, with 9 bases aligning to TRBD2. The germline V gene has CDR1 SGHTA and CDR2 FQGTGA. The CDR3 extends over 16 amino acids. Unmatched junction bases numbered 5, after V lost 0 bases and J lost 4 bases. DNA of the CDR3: TGTGCCAGCAGCTTAACCTCGGGACTAGCCCCAGATACGCAGTATTTT. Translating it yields CASSLTSGLAPDTQYF. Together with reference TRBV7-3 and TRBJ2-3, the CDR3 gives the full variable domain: GAGVSQTPSNKVTEKGKYVELRCDPISGHTALYWYRQSLGQGPEFLIYFQGTGAADDSGLPNDRFFAVRPEGSVSTLKIQRTERGDSAVYLCASSLTSGLAPDTQYFGPGTRLTVL.

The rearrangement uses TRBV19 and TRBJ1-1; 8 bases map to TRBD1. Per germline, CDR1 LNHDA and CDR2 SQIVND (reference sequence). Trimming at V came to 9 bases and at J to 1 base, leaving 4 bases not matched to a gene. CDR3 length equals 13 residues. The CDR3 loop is CASRDRQNTEAFF. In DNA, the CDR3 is TGTGCCAGCCGGGACAGGCAGAACACTGAAGCTTTCTTT.

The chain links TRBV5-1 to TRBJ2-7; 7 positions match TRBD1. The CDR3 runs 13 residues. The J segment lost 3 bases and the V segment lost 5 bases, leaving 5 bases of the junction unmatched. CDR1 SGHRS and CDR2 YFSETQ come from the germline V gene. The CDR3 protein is CASSDREGYEQYF. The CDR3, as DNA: TGCGCCAGCAGTGACAGGGAAGGCTACGAGCAGTACTTC.

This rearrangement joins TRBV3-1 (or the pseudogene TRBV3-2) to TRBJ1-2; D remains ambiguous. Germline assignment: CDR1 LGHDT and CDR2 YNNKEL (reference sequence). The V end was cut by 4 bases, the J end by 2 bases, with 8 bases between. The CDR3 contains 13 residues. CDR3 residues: CASSPTGNYGYTF. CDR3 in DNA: TGTGCCAGCAGCCCTACGGGGAACTATGGCTACACCTTC.